This T cell receptor beta chain was sequenced in a study of T-cell reconstitution after alpha-beta-depleted transplantation in children. A few counts support this clonotype. For TCRbeta, the library was prepared with unique molecular identifiers. TCRdb reprocessed the PCR reads via MiXCR and lists one record per CDR3 protein. The sample includes hundreds of thousands of distinct CDR3 sequences, over 10% of them seen just once. The CDR3 contains 12 residues. CDR1 is DFQATT, CDR2 SNEGSKA, per germline (reference sequence). The germline V and J ends were trimmed by 2 bases and 2 bases, with 5 bases remaining between them.

The sample was PBMCs, mostly from graft donor cells, taken 360 days after TCRalphabeta/CD19-depleted stem cell transplant. The origin of this receptor is a male patient younger than 18 who had a stem cell transplant for acute myeloid leukemia, so the T cells may come from the graft donor. The gene calls are TRBV20-1 and TRBJ2-3, with D uncertain. The CDR3 sequence: CSARSFTDTQYF. CDR3 sequence (DNA): TGCAGTGCTAGATCGTTCACAGATACGCAGTATTTT.